One and the same sample provided the 8 T cell receptor beta chains below, sequenced in a study of neurological immune-mediated disorders. The time point here: technical triplicate 3. Via MiXCR, TCRdb re-called the 5' RACE reads, giving one row per CDR3 protein. There are around 30,000 distinct CDR3 sequences in the sample; 16% occur only once, and around 5% lies in the top ten. The sequencing sample was made of CD4+ T cells from blood. Source of these receptors: a female donor with HTLV-1-associated myelopathy (HAM/TSP).

This clonotype was detected ten times or more. In DNA form, the CDR3 reads TGTGCCAGCAGTTTAACAGCGGTGAATGAAGCTTTCTTT. Its protein product is CASSLTAVNEAFF. The chain employs TRBV28 and TRBJ1-1; no definite D call. Germline V CDR1 and CDR2: MDHEN, SYDVKM. V lost 2 bases, J lost 7 bases, and 11 bases lay in between. The CDR3 is 13 residues long.

CDR3 sequence (DNA): TGTGCCAGCAGCTTACTAGCGGGTGGGAATGAGCAGTTCTTC. This encodes CASSLLAGGNEQFF. The V gene is TRBV7-3, the J gene TRBJ2-1; 8 nucleotides match TRBD2. V lost 2 bases, J lost 7 bases, and 4 bases stayed unmatched. CDR1 SGHTA and CDR2 FQGTGA come from the germline V gene. The CDR3 has 14 residues.

The chain has TRBV19 and TRBJ1-2, with TRBD1 as a possible D gene (5 bases). Trimming shortened V by 7 bases and J by 4 bases, and 19 bases separated the two germline ends. Germline CDR1 reads LNHDA; CDR2 reads SQIVND (reference sequence). This CDR3 region has 15 residues. The DNA for the CDR3 is TGTGCCAGTATGGCTTTTGAGGGGCGCGTCTATGGCTACACCTTC. This sequence encodes CASMAFEGRVYGYTF.

This clonotype was recorded many times. A read error may be the cause here, since a much bigger clone is one base away. This rearrangement joins TRBV28 to TRBJ1-5; the D is unclear. Germline V gene data show CDR1 as MDHEN and CDR2 as SYDVKM. The CDR3 has 12 amino acids. V lost 3 bases and J lost 6, with 6 bases in between. The CDR3 protein is CASSLYGQPQHF. The CDR3 bases are TGTGCCAGCAGTTTGTACGGTCAGCCCCAGCATTTT.

This clonotype came up many times. The chain has TRBV20-1 and TRBJ1-1; D unclear. Germline assignment: CDR1 DFQATT and CDR2 SNEGSKA (reference sequence). The CDR3 loop spans 12 amino acids. With 3 bases removed from V and 1 base from J, the gap between germline ends came to 6 bases. The CDR3 sequence: CSASRANTEAFF. The CDR3 nucleotides are TGCAGTGCTAGCCGGGCGAACACTGAAGCTTTCTTT.

This clonotype was seen many times. The chain is built from TRBV4-1 and TRBJ2-1; 16 nucleotides agree with TRBD2. Trimming removed 0 bases from V and 8 bases from J; junction bases left unmatched: 4. Germline V lookup: CDR1 MGHRA, CDR2 YSYEKL. The CDR3 spans 17 residues. The CDR3 region is CASSQDLGLAGGDEQFF. DNA of the CDR3: TGCGCCAGCAGCCAAGATCTGGGACTAGCGGGGGGGGATGAGCAGTTCTTC.

This clonotype has ten or more counts. This rearrangement joins TRBV6-5 to TRBJ1-2, with 8 bases lining up with TRBD1. Germline CDR1 and CDR2: MNHEY and SVGAGI. This CDR3 contains 13 residues. V lost 6 bases and J lost 7; bases outside the gene matches: 7. The DNA for the CDR3 is TGTGCCAGCAGGCAGGACAGGGAGGGTGGCTACACCTTC. Translating gives CASRQDREGGYTF.

There are many counts of this clonotype. The CDR3 DNA follows: TGTGCCAGCAGAGGGGACCTAAACACTGAAGCTTTCTTT. It codes for CASRGDLNTEAFF. This chain joins TRBV2 and TRBJ1-1; D is possibly TRBD1 (5 bases). The CDR3 covers 13 residues. From germline, CDR1 is SNHLY and CDR2 FYNNEI. With 6 bases removed from V and 2 bases from J, the gap between germline ends came to 10 bases.